The rows below give T cell receptor beta chains drawn from one sample of a study of beta chain features in type 1 diabetes. Sequenced by immunoSEQ multiplex PCR; TCRdb stores in-frame clones only, minus some. Among some 270,000 clones listed, roughly a tenth were seen once. Input material: naive CD4+ T cells from blood. These receptors all stem from a young man with type 1 diabetes. Both conserved end residues are part of each CDR3. Each record gives: J gene, V gene, CDR3 length, CDR3 protein.

J: TRBJ1-6; V: TRBV4-2; length: 13; CDR3: CASSQDLATPLHF
J: TRBJ1-2; V: TRBV30; length: 13; CDR3: CAWSGTGGYGYTF
J: TRBJ2-7; V: TRBV2; length: 13; CDR3: CASSISAGHEQYF
J: TRBJ2-2; V: TRBV7-3; length: 16; CDR3: CASRRQGSGNTGELFF
J: TRBJ1-6; V: TRBV10-3; length: 14; CDR3: CAITEDRANSPLHF
J: TRBJ1-1; V: TRBV7-2; length: 13; CDR3: CASSSTVNTEAFF
J: TRBJ2-7; V: TRBV20-1; length: 11; CDR3: CSARGQDEQYF
J: TRBJ1-5; V: TRBV4-1; length: 15; CDR3: CASSQETGSNQPQHF
J: TRBJ2-2; V: TRBV4-1; length: 18; CDR3: CASSLRTSGGHNTRGAVF
J: TRBJ2-7; V: TRBV9; length: 14; CDR3: CASSRTGGSYEQYF
J: TRBJ1-4; V: TRBV2; length: 16; CDR3: CASSVEGLGTNEKLFF
J: TRBJ1-1; V: TRBV7-3; length: 13; CDR3: CASSTDRNTEAFF
J: TRBJ2-7; V: TRBV11-2; length: 14; CDR3: CASSLAGFLYEQYF
J: TRBJ2-5; V: TRBV18; length: 12; CDR3: CASSESQETQYF
J: TRBJ2-5; V: TRBV19; length: 14; CDR3: CASSPPSRVETQYF
J: TRBJ2-7; V: TRBV28; length: 14; CDR3: CASSRPGQSYEQYF
J: TRBJ2-3; V: TRBV7-2; length: 14; CDR3: CASSPDRDQDTQYF
J: TRBJ2-1; V: TRBV18; length: 15; CDR3: CASSPGTSGYNEQFF
J: TRBJ1-2; V: TRBV5-4; length: 15; CDR3: CASSLAGQGRYGYTF
J: TRBJ2-7; V: TRBV12-5; length: 16; CDR3: CASGLSGGRQTYEQYF
J: TRBJ1-6; V: TRBV5-4; length: 13; CDR3: CATKEDIGSPLHF
J: TRBJ1-1; V: TRBV19; length: 14; CDR3: CASMGTGWNTEAFF
J: TRBJ2-7; V: TRBV7-2; length: 16; CDR3: CASSSRGSTGSYEQYF
J: TRBJ2-2; V: TRBV19; length: 14; CDR3: CASNQAIHTGELFF
J: TRBJ1-5; V: TRBV18; length: 16; CDR3: CASSPSTGKGNQPQHF
J: TRBJ2-5; V: TRBV15; length: 14; CDR3: CATKRDTSEETQYF
J: TRBJ1-2; V: TRBV18; length: 13; CDR3: CASSPTANYGYTF
J: TRBJ2-7; V: TRBV7-2; length: 15; CDR3: CASSQWRSYTYEQYF